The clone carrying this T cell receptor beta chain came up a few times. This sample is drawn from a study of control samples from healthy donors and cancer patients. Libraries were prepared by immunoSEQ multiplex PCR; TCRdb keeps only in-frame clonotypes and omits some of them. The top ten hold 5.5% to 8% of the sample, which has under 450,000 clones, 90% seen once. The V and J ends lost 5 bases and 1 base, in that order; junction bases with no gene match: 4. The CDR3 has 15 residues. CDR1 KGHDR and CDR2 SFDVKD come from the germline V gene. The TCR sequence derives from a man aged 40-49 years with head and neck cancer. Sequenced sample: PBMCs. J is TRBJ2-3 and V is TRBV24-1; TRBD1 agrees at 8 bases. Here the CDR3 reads CATSASTGGTDTQYF. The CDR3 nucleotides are TGTGCCACCAGTGCCTCGACAGGGGGCACAGATACGCAGTATTTT.